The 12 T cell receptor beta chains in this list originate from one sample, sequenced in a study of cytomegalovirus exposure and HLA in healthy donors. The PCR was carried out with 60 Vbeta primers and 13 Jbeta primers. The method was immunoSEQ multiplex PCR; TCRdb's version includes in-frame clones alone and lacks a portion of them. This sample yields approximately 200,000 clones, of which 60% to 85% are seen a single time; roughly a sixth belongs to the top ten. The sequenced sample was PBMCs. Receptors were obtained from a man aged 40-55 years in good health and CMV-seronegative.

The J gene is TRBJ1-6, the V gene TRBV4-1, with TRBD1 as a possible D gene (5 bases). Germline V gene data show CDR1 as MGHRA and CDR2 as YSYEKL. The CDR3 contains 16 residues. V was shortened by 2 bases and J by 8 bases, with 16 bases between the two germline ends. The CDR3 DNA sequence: TGCGCCAGCAGCCAATTTCAGACAGCAGGCGATTCACCCCTCCACTTT. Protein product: CASSQFQTAGDSPLHF.

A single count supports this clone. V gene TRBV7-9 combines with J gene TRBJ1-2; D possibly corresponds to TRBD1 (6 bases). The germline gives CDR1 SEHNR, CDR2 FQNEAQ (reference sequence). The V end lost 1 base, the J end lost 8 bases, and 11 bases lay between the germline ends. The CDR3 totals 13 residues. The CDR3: CASSLERGRGYTF. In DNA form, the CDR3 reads TGTGCCAGCAGCTTAGAAAGGGGGAGAGGCTACACCTTC. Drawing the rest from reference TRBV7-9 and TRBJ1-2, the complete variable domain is DTGVSQNPRHKITKRGQNVTFRCDPISEHNRLYWYRQTLGQGPEFLTYFQNEAQLEKSRLLSDRFSAERPKGSFSTLEIQRTEQGDSAMYLCASSLERGRGYTFGSGTRLTVV.

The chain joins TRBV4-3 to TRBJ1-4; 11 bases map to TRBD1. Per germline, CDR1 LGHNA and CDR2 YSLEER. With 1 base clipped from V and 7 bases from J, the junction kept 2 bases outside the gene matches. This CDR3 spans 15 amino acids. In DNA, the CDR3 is TGCGCCAGCAGCCAAGTGGACAGGGGGCTTGAAAAACTGTTTTTT. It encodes CASSQVDRGLEKLFF.

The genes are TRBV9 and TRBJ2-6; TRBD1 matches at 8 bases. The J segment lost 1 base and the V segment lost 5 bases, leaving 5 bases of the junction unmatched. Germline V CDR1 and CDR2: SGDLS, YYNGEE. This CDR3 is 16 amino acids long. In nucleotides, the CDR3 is TGTGCCAGCAGTGACAGGGGAAGATCTGGGGCCAACGTCCTGACTTTC. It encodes CASSDRGRSGANVLTF.

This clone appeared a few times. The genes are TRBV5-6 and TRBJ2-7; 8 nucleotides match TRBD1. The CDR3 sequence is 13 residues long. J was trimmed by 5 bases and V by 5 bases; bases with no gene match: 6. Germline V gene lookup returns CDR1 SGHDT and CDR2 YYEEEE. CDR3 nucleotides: TGTGCCAGCAGTTTGACAGGGGACGACGAGCAGTACTTC. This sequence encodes CASSLTGDDEQYF.

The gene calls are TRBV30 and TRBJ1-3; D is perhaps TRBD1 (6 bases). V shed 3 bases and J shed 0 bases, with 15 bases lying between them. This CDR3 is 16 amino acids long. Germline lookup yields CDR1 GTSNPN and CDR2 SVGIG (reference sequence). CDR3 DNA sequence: TGTGCCTGGAGCGCCGAAACAGGGCACTCTGGAAACACCATATATTTT. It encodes CAWSAETGHSGNTIYF.

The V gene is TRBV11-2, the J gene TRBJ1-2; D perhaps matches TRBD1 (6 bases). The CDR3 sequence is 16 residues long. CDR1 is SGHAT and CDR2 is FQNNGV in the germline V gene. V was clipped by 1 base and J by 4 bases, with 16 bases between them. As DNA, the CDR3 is TGTGCCAGCAGCTTAGGGGGTATTATAGGGGGCTATGGCTACACCTTC. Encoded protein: CASSLGGIIGGYGYTF.

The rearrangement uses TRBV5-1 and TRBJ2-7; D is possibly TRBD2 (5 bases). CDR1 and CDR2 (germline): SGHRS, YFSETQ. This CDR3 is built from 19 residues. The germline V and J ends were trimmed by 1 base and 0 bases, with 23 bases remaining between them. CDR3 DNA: TGCGCCAGCAGCTTGATACCCCCTCTCATGGGAGCTGTCTCCTACGAGCAGTACTTC. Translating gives CASSLIPPLMGAVSYEQYF.

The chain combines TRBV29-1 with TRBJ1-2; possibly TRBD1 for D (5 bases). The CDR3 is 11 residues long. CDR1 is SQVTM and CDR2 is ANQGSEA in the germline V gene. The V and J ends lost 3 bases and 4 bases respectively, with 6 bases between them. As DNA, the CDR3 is TGCAGCGTTGACAGGGTCTATGGCTACACCTTC. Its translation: CSVDRVYGYTF.

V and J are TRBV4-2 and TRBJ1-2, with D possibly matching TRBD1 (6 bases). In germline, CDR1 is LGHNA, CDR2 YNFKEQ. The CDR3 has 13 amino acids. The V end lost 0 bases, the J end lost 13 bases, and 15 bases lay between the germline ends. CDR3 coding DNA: TGTGCCAGCAGCCAAGAATTGACGGGGGGGCGCACCTTC. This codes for CASSQELTGGRTF.

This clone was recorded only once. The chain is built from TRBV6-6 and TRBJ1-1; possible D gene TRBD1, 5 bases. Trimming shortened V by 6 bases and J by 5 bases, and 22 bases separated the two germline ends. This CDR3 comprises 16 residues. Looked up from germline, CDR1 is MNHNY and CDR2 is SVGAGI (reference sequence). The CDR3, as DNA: TGTGCCAGCAGCTTAGGGGCCATCCAGGGTGGAACTGAAGCTTTCTTT. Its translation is CASSLGAIQGGTEAFF.

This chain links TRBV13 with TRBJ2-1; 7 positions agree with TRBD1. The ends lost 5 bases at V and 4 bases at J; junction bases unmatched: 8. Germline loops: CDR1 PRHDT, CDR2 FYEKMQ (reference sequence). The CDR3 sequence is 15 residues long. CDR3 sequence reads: CASSTRDRSYNEQFF. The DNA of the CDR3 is TGTGCCAGCAGCACTCGGGACAGATCATACAATGAGCAGTTCTTC.